This T cell receptor (beta chain) was retrieved from a study of blood T cell repertoires in COVID-19. This CDR3 contains 11 residues. V lost 4 bases and J 1 base, leaving 2 bases between the germline ends. Germline-derived CDR1 and CDR2 are SGHDT and YYEEEE. Authors' data handling: By means of reference gene primer amplification, nucleated cell counts were estimated. Method: immunoSEQ multiplex PCR; TCRdb's copy keeps in-frame clones and lacks some. The V and J calls and clone size come from that table; D and trimming were worked out from the DNA. The table lists 200,000 to 250,000 clones, 70% to 90% of them singletons, with 11% in the top ten. Recovery among Cohort 3 donors was established by two negative PCRs, clearance, or symptom resolution. With respect to this clone: Possible read error: a much larger clone is one base away. Distinct nucleotide sequences in the sample also encode this CDR3.

The clonotype comes from a man aged 25 to 40 who had recovered from COVID-19. The sample was PBMCs or T cells enriched from blood (not recorded which). The chain joins TRBV5-6 to TRBJ2-5; D ambiguous. CDR3 in DNA: TGTGCCAGCAGCCTCCAAGAGACCCAGTACTTC. Translation: CASSLQETQYF.